One sample yielded the 13 T cell receptor beta chains listed below, sequenced in a study of T cells in Graves' hyperthyroidism and ophthalmopathy. The source material, RNA transcripts, was used to amplify TCR beta CDR3 regions. The HTBI set primed first-round TCR CDR3 RT-PCR. TCRdb ran MiXCR on the multiplex PCR reads and lists one entry per CDR3 protein. The table lists more than 500,000 distinct CDR3 sequences, around 15% of them singletons. The sample consisted of blood. These receptors were collected from a woman in her forties with Graves' hyperthyroidism.

V gene TRBV12-3 or TRBV12-4 combines with J gene TRBJ2-1; tentatively, D is TRBD2 (5 bases). CDR3 length: 14 amino acids. Trimming shortened V by 5 bases and J by 9 bases, and 17 bases separated the two germline ends. The chain's CDR3 is CASSRADSEIEQFF. CDR3 nucleotide sequence: TGTGCCAGCAGTCGAGCGGACTCAGAGATTGAGCAGTTCTTC.

This clonotype was seen ten or more times. V gene TRBV5-1 combines with J gene TRBJ2-2; D call uncertain. V was pared by 0 bases and J by 4 bases, with 7 bases between. In germline, CDR1 is SGHRS, CDR2 YFSETQ. CDR3 length: 14 amino acids. Here the CDR3 reads CASSLADATGELFF. CDR3 nucleotides: TGCGCCAGCAGCTTGGCTGACGCCACCGGGGAGCTGTTTTTT.

This clonotype occurred a few times. This chain joins TRBV24-1 and TRBJ2-3, with D maybe TRBD1 (6 bases). The CDR3 runs 14 residues. V shed 3 bases and J shed 2 bases, with 8 bases lying between them. The germline V gene has CDR1 KGHDR and CDR2 SFDVKD. CDR3: CATSDGQFTDTQYF. The CDR3 nucleotides read TGTGCCACCAGTGATGGACAGTTCACAGATACGCAGTATTTT.

A note on this clonotype: A read error may explain this, as a much larger clone is one base away. The chain is built from TRBV3-1 and TRBJ2-3, with TRBD2 as a possible D gene (5 bases). This CDR3 has 15 amino acids. The V gene's germline CDR1 is LGHDT and CDR2 YNNKEL (reference sequence). The V end lost 8 bases, the J end lost 5 bases, and 20 bases lay between the germline ends. CDR3: CASGSPGGPVDTQYF. The DNA for the CDR3 is TGTGCCAGCGGCTCGCCCGGCGGGCCAGTAGATACGCAGTATTTT.

V is TRBV10-3 and J is TRBJ1-1; D is uncertain. The ends were cut back, 2 bases at V and 6 bases at J, with 10 bases in the middle. Germline V gene data show CDR1 as ENHRY and CDR2 as SYGVKD. The CDR3 is made up of 13 amino acids. CDR3 in DNA: TGTGCCATCAGTGAGGCAGGATTGCCTGAAGCTTTCTTT. It codes for CAISEAGLPEAFF.

There are many counts of this clonotype. V gene TRBV5-1 combines with J gene TRBJ2-1; D gene unclear. Germline CDR1 and CDR2: SGHRS and YFSETQ. Between the trimmed V and J ends, which lost 2 bases and 0 bases, there was a span of 9 bases. This CDR3 is built from 15 residues. The CDR3 loop is CASSLRQISYNEQFF. In nucleotides, the CDR3 is TGCGCCAGCAGCTTACGACAAATCTCCTACAATGAGCAGTTCTTC.

This clonotype showed up many times. The V gene is TRBV20-1, the J gene TRBJ2-1, with 8 bases aligning to TRBD2. V shed 8 bases and J 4 bases; nucleotides not matched to a gene: 7. Germline loops: CDR1 DFQATT, CDR2 SNEGSKA (reference sequence). The CDR3 is 13 amino acids. The CDR3 coding sequence is TGCAGTACCCGGCCGGGGGGGTACAATGAGCAGTTCTTC. Its protein product is CSTRPGGYNEQFF.

This clonotype turned up a few times. The chain employs TRBV15 and TRBJ1-6; the D is unclear. The germline V gene encodes CDR1 LNHNV and CDR2 YYDKDF (reference sequence). The CDR3 contains 17 residues. Between the trimmed V and J ends, which lost 4 bases and 0 bases, there was a span of 13 bases. The CDR3, as DNA: TGTGCCACCAGCAAGGACGGCGAGAGCTCCTATAATTCACCCCTCCACTTT. It encodes CATSKDGESSYNSPLHF.

The table lists this clonotype with many counts. This chain links TRBV30 with TRBJ1-5, with TRBD1 as a possible D gene (5 bases). This CDR3 is 18 amino acids long. Germline loops: CDR1 GTSNPN, CDR2 SVGIG (reference sequence). Trimming stripped 3 bases from V and 2 bases from J, with 23 bases between. CDR3 loop: CAWSSQKNRLRGNQPQHF. CDR3 nucleotide sequence: TGTGCCTGGAGCAGCCAGAAAAACAGGCTGCGAGGCAATCAGCCCCAGCATTTT.

This clonotype was observed a handful of times. This chain joins TRBV18 and TRBJ2-7; 9 bases are a match to TRBD1. Germline CDR1 and CDR2: KGHSH and LQKENI. The CDR3 is 16 amino acids. V shed 3 bases, J shed 5 bases, and the junction held 11 bases outside the gene matches. Written as DNA, the CDR3 is TGTGCCAGCTCACCTATTCCAGGGACAGGGTATAACGAGCAGTACTTC. This encodes CASSPIPGTGYNEQYF. The variable domain in full, with the rest retrieved from reference TRBV18 and TRBJ2-7, is NAGVMQNPRHLVRRRGQEARLRCSPMKGHSHVYWYRQLPEEGLKFMVYLQKENIIDESGMPKERFSAEFPKEGPSILRIQQVVRGDSAAYFCASSPIPGTGYNEQYFGPGTRLTVT.

With respect to this clonotype: A single base separates this from a much larger clone, so it may be a read error. The chain carries TRBV12-3 or TRBV12-4 and TRBJ1-5; D might be TRBD1 (6 bases). The CDR3 has 15 amino acids. The V end lost 3 bases, the J end lost 7 bases, and 16 bases lay between the germline ends. As DNA, the CDR3 is TGTGCCAGCAGTTTTCTAGCGGGGGCCGGGCAGCCCCAGCATTTT. Its protein is CASSFLAGAGQPQHF.

This clonotype occurred many times. The chain combines TRBV5-1 with TRBJ2-1, with 7 bases matching TRBD2. V trimming: 4 bases; J trimming: 4 bases; junction bases outside the gene matches: 8. The CDR3 spans 15 residues. Germline CDR1 SGHRS, CDR2 YFSETQ. CDR3 sequence: CASSPSGGIYNEQFF. Written as DNA, the CDR3 is TGCGCCAGCAGCCCTTCGGGGGGTATATACAATGAGCAGTTCTTC.

This clonotype was seen at least ten times. The chain links TRBV6-1 to TRBJ2-1; 7 bases fit TRBD1. J gave up 1 base and V 5 bases, and 5 bases lay outside the gene matches. CDR1 is MNHNS, CDR2 SASEGT, per germline. CDR3 size: 15 residues. The CDR3 coding sequence is TGTGCCAGCAGTACGACAGGGACATCCTACAATGAGCAGTTCTTC. Protein product: CASSTTGTSYNEQFF.